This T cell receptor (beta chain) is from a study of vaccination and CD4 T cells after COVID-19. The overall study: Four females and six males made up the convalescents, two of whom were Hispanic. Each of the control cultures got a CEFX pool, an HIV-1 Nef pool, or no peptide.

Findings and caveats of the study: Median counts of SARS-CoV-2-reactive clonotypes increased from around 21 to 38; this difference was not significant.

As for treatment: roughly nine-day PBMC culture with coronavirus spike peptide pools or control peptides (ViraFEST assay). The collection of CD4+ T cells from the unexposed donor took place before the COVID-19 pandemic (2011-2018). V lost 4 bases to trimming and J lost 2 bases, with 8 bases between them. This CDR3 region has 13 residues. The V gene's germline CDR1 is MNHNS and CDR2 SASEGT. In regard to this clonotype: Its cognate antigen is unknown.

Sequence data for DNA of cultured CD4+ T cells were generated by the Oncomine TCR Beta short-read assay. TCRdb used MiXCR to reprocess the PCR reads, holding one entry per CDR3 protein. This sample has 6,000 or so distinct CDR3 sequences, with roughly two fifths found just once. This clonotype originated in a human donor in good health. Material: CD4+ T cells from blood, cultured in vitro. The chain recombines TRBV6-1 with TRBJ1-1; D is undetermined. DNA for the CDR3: TGTGCCAGCAGTGTGACCTTCAACACTGAAGCTTTCTTT. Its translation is CASSVTFNTEAFF.